This T cell receptor beta chain is drawn from a study of human T cells and chemical hapten exposure listed by TCRdb under 2021. At the level of the whole study: For sensitization, 2% DPC in acetone was applied to a 2 cm by 2 cm area of upper inner arm skin. Patch tests used Finn chambers with 0.01% DPC on the upper back, scored after 6 days by International Contact Dermatitis Research Group standards. Blood samples were taken from patients before sensitization (week 0) and then at 2, 6 and about 24 weeks after DPC sensitization. Most of the patients in the cohort were female, and the cohort covered alopecia areata with under or over 50% scalp involvement, alopecia totalis and alopecia universalis. Libraries were pooled for sequencing, and per-sample TCR yields varied mainly because of small differences in library volumes within the pool. Weekly therapeutic DPC doses were additionally applied to the scalp of patients throughout the roughly 24-week study period. In alopecia patients, the study followed how the peripheral blood TCR repertoire changed in vivo over primary and secondary sensitization to diphenylcyclopropenone (DPC), a hapten. For TCR sequencing, blood came from over 25 alopecia patients at anywhere from one to four time points (pre-sensitization, 2, 6 and 24 weeks). The investigation overall reported the following: Patch test score correlated positively with the number of PT1 expanded TCRs, reaching significance at thresholds 8, 16 and 32 but not at 4. Repeated subsampling changed both the strength of the expansion versus patch-test correlation and the threshold at which the correlation became significant. Alopecia, a presumed autoimmune disease, was present in all patients, so the immune response of the patients might differ from that of healthy individuals. The number of TCRs above 1 in 1000 frequency did not change with DPC sensitization; there was no evidence of global repertoire structure alterations. Expanded TCRs formed significantly more large CDR3 similarity clusters than pre-sensitization or healthy control sets, consistent with antigen-driven responses.

V is cut by 7 bases and J by 4 bases, and the space between the germline ends is 22 bases. CDR1 and CDR2 (SGHTA, FQGNSA) derive from the germline V gene. The CDR3 has 16 amino acids, counting the end cysteine and phenylalanine. Only the CDR3 DNA is retained, 48 bases long and in frame from the first base. Concerning this clonotype itself: Its antigen remains unidentified. Base-call qualities are not available, and no considerably larger clone is one nucleotide away.

To prepare the library, RACE was applied. TCRdb records NextSeq 500 as the sequencer. During library preparation, unique molecular identifiers were attached to individual cDNA molecules so that TCRs could be counted quantitatively and reproducibly. Each blood RNA sample was used to sequence both TCR alpha and TCR beta chains. The authors' pipeline ran thus. Samples had a median of roughly 91,000 TCRs, with a range from 23,224 to 690,600. V, J and CDR3 annotation of the TCR reads was performed with the Decombinator software suite. For PS versus PT1 abundance plots, all samples were subsampled to the same number of TCRs (28,000). Expanded TCRs were defined as absent before sensitization and observed at least eight times at the 2-week time point. TCRdb passed the public sequencing reads through fastp at Q25 and MiXCR, retaining productive beta sequences. Rows with one shared CDR3 protein collapse into an entry with the most common genes and DNA. Clone size and V and J calls follow TCRdb, not the original study. The sample yields more than 100,000 distinct CDR3 sequences; about 13% were counted once. In total, the top ten clones hold roughly 2.8% of the sample.

The time point label on this specimen signifies: pre-sensitization, week 0. The meaning of the sample's treatment or condition label: therapeutic diphenylcyclopropenone sensitization with weekly scalp DPC. Blood at each patch-test visit was drawn before the patch test was applied. Eligible patients were aged 18 to 70, diagnosed with alopecia, deemed suitable for DPC therapy, and excluded if pregnant. Unfractionated whole blood was collected in Tempus Blood RNA tubes, and total RNA was extracted from that blood. Recombination linked TRBV7-2 to TRBJ2-5, and TRBD2 may be the D gene, going by 7 matching bases. The sample here was whole blood, taken in connection with sensitization to the hapten diphenylcyclopropenone (DPC). This TCR came from a woman aged 18-29 years with alopecia areata. Some clones in this sample may be carry-over from other donors' samples. The CDR3 has the sequence CASTNNRGATGETQYF. The sequence in DNA is TGTGCCAGCACCAACAACCGGGGGGCGACGGGAGAGACCCAGTACTTC.